This record concerns one T cell receptor beta chain sequence. The CDR3 is 15 amino acids. V gave up 3 bases and J gave up 0 bases, with 11 bases separating them. Germline CDR1 is MDHEN and CDR2 is SYDVKM. The data derive from a study of shared T cell receptors in the human thymus. Method: immunoSEQ multiplex PCR; TCRdb's copy keeps in-frame clones and lacks some. The sample lists hundreds of thousands of clones, more than 70% occurring once. These records were also assigned to another study, of human thymus T cells. That investigation notes: Corrective surgery for congenital heart defects was being performed on the healthy Finnish infants who served as donors. Thymic resections from corrective heart surgery supplied the tissue. Biased V and J segment usage appeared in thymus and peripheral blood.

The chain carries TRBV28 and TRBJ1-1; D uncertain. The sequenced sample consisted of thymocytes. The TCR originated in a boy under two years old with a congenital heart defect. CDR3 coding DNA: TGTGCCAGCAGTTTGTGTCAGAACCTGAACACTGAAGCTTTCTTT. It encodes CASSLCQNLNTEAFF.